These T cell receptor beta chains were read from a single sample in a study of CD8+ T cells in alopecia areata. Data came from immunoSEQ multiplex PCR; TCRdb stores just in-frame clones and leaves some out. The profile shows 170,000 or so clones, about 53% of them singletons. This specimen consisted of CD8+ T cells sorted from blood, obtained at week 24, from a patient treated with tofacitinib. These receptors all stem from a human donor with alopecia areata. The CDR3 runs from the conserved cysteine through the conserved F or W. Each record gives: D gene, J gene, V gene, clone size, CDR3 protein, CDR3 DNA. The D gene is left open where the match is weak. A clone size is listed for some rows: how often the clone was seen (once, few, many), or a class if it is expanded.

TRBD1,TRBJ1-1,TRBV19,many,CASVTGGTEAFF,TGTGCCAGTGTGACAGGGGGCACTGAAGCTTTCTTT
.,TRBJ1-2,TRBV29-1,.,CSVEEIETLGNYGYTF,TGCAGCGTTGAAGAGATCGAAACACTGGGGAACTATGGCTACACCTTC
.,TRBJ1-4,TRBV6-5,.,CASRIQGDEKLFF,TGTGCCAGCAGGATACAGGGAGATGAAAAACTGTTTTTT
.,TRBJ1-2,TRBV19,.,CASAIRGDGYTF,TGTGCCAGCGCCATTAGAGGGGATGGCTACACCTTC
.,TRBJ1-1,TRBV29-1,.,CSVEGENTEAFF,TGCAGCGTTGAGGGGGAGAACACTGAAGCTTTCTTT
.,TRBJ2-1,TRBV6-1,few,CASSELMYDVNEQFF,TGTGCCAGCAGTGAACTTATGTACGACGTCAATGAGCAGTTCTTC
TRBD2,TRBJ2-1,TRBV4-3,.,CASSQDGLAVYNEQFF,TGCGCCAGCAGCCAAGATGGCCTAGCGGTCTACAATGAGCAGTTCTTC
.,TRBJ1-3,TRBV2,.,CASSEGRGNTIYF,TGTGCCAGCAGTGAAGGACGGGGAAACACCATATATTTT
.,TRBJ1-2,TRBV13,once,CASSSDLGADYGYTF,TGTGCCAGCAGCTCAGATTTGGGGGCCGACTATGGCTACACCTTC
.,TRBJ2-3,TRBV23-1,.,CASSQLQQGRVTDTQYF,TGCGCCAGCAGTCAATTACAACAGGGGAGGGTTACAGATACGCAGTATTTT
TRBD1,TRBJ2-5,TRBV4-3,.,CASSQDGTGDETQYF,TGCGCCAGCAGCCAAGATGGGACAGGGGACGAGACCCAGTACTTC
TRBD1,TRBJ1-1,TRBV15,few,CATSRGQGTGSDTEAFF,TGTGCCACCAGCAGAGGACAGGGTACGGGGTCGGACACTGAAGCTTTCTTT
.,TRBJ1-1,TRBV10-3,.,CAISEAPEGTEAFF,TGTGCCATCAGCGAGGCCCCGGAGGGCACTGAAGCTTTCTTT
.,TRBJ2-7,TRBV28,.,CASSPSSTLYEQYF,TGTGCCAGCAGCCCCTCCTCAACGTTGTACGAGCAGTACTTC
.,TRBJ1-2,TRBV4-3,.,CASSQVLSADYGYTF,TGCGCCAGCAGCCAAGTCCTTTCCGCCGACTATGGCTACACCTTC
.,TRBJ1-2,TRBV29-1,.,CSAEGGAGYGYTF,TGCAGCGCCGAAGGGGGGGCAGGCTATGGCTACACCTTC
TRBD1,TRBJ1-5,TRBV7-2,few,CASSSTGLEPQHF,TGTGCCAGCAGCTCGACAGGGCTGGAGCCCCAGCATTTT
.,TRBJ2-1,TRBV5-1,.,CASRPWLDLGEQFF,TGCGCCAGCAGACCTTGGTTGGACCTTGGTGAGCAGTTCTTC
.,TRBJ2-3,TRBV7-8,.,CASSLRTSGDLADTQYF,TGTGCCAGCAGCTTAAGGACGTCTGGGGATCTAGCAGATACGCAGTATTTT
.,TRBJ2-3,TRBV12-5,.,CASGRGGDTQYF,TGTGCTAGTGGCAGGGGTGGAGATACGCAGTATTTT
TRBD2,TRBJ2-3,TRBV30,.,CAWSPGTTSDTQYF,TGTGCCTGGAGTCCTGGGACTACTTCAGATACGCAGTATTTT
TRBD2,TRBJ2-2,TRBV2,few,CASTWTSGGKDTGELFF,TGTGCCAGCACTTGGACTAGCGGGGGGAAGGACACCGGGGAGCTGTTTTTT
.,TRBJ1-4,TRBV19,few,CASVDSNEKLFF,TGTGCCTCAGTCGACAGTAATGAAAAACTGTTTTTT
.,TRBJ1-1,TRBV30,few,CAWSRENTEAFF,TGTGCCTGGAGTCGCGAGAACACTGAAGCTTTCTTT
.,TRBJ1-1,TRBV11-2,.,CASSIPVGQMNTEAFF,TGTGCCAGCAGCATCCCCGTAGGACAGATGAACACTGAAGCTTTCTTT
.,TRBJ2-3,TRBV30,few,CAWSWDGTDTQYF,TGTGCCTGGAGCTGGGACGGCACAGATACGCAGTATTTT
.,TRBJ2-3,TRBV7-9,few,CASRKGDSTDTQYF,TGTGCCAGCAGAAAAGGGGATAGCACAGATACGCAGTATTTT
.,TRBJ1-1,TRBV7-3,.,CASSTQPGTEAFF,TGTGCCAGCAGCACCCAACCCGGGACAGAAGCTTTCTTT
TRBD1,TRBJ2-5,TRBV7-8,.,CASSFRDRGQETQYF,TGTGCCAGCAGCTTCCGGGACAGGGGGCAAGAGACCCAGTACTTC
.,TRBJ1-1,TRBV30,.,CAWTHGRGTEAFF,TGTGCCTGGACACACGGGAGGGGAACTGAAGCTTTCTTT
.,TRBJ1-1,TRBV30,.,CAWSIRGRNTEAFF,TGTGCCTGGAGTATCCGGGGCAGGAACACTGAAGCTTTCTTT
.,TRBJ1-1,TRBV30,.,CAWTLGYAEAFF,TGTGCCTGGACTCTTGGTTACGCTGAAGCTTTCTTT
TRBD1,TRBJ1-2,TRBV27,.,CASSVTRDRHGYTF,TGTGCCAGCAGTGTAACCCGGGACAGGCATGGCTACACCTTC
.,TRBJ2-1,TRBV12-5,.,CASGLGRDYNEQFF,TGTGCTAGTGGTTTGGGGAGGGATTACAATGAGCAGTTCTTC
TRBD1,TRBJ2-3,TRBV4-3,.,CASSQGGQSTDTQYF,TGCGCCAGCAGCCAAGGGGGACAGAGCACAGATACGCAGTATTTT
.,TRBJ1-2,TRBV4-3,.,CASSAQDYYGYTF,TGCGCCAGCAGCGCACAGGATTATTATGGCTACACCTTC
.,TRBJ2-1,TRBV30,.,CAWSVTVGSYNEQFF,TGTGCCTGGAGTGTAACGGTTGGGAGTTACAATGAGCAGTTCTTC
.,TRBJ1-2,TRBV29-1,.,CSVPGAGDNYGYTF,TGCAGCGTCCCTGGGGCAGGGGATAACTATGGCTACACCTTC
.,TRBJ1-5,TRBV30,once,CAWSPDSSNQPQHF,TGTGCCTGGAGTCCCGACAGTAGCAATCAGCCCCAGCATTTT
TRBD1,TRBJ1-5,TRBV5-6,few,CASSSDRGRGGNQPQHF,TGTGCCAGCAGCTCAGACAGGGGGCGAGGCGGCAATCAGCCCCAGCATTTT
.,TRBJ2-1,TRBV11-1,.,CASSLAVEGFHEQFF,TGTGCCAGCAGCTTAGCAGTTGAAGGCTTCCATGAGCAGTTCTTC
.,TRBJ1-2,TRBV11-2,.,CASSSESIRGRGYGYTF,TGTGCCAGCAGCTCTGAATCGATCAGGGGAAGAGGCTATGGCTACACCTTC
.,TRBJ1-4,TRBV30,.,CAWSLGEKLFF,TGTGCCTGGAGTCTAGGAGAAAAACTGTTTTTT
.,TRBJ2-3,TRBV27,.,CASNPYPQGRASTDTQYF,TGTGCCAGCAACCCCTACCCACAGGGAAGGGCCAGCACAGATACGCAGTATTTT
.,TRBJ1-1,TRBV7-2,.,CASSKMGEAFF,TGTGCCAGCAGCAAAATGGGGGAAGCTTTCTTT